Included here is one T cell receptor (beta chain) sequence, with context. Its antigen is as yet unknown. Each sample's input was around 250 ng genomic DNA, roughly 40,000 genome equivalents. The data derive from a study of T cell clusters in autoimmune cytopenias. One tube held mixed TRB-A and TRB-B primer pools for touch-down PCR. TCRdb reanalyzed the multiplex PCR reads and collapses them to one entry per CDR3 protein, without DNA. This table lists about 12,000 distinct CDR3 sequences. Broader study findings: Primary autoimmune cytopenia patients seemingly lacked the physiological T cell clusters found in healthy donors. The T cell clusters were defined only in silico, without experimental functional validation. TRB repertoire shifts in secondary cytopenia and chronic lymphocytic leukemia mostly reflected lymphoma, not autoimmunity. Active autoimmune hepatitis patients had almost three-fold fewer exclusive TRB clusters than healthy donors.

The sequenced sample consisted of peripheral blood. The sequence was collected from a human donor with an autoimmune cytopenia or autoimmune hepatitis (not recorded which).

CDR3 sequence: CASSPHDRPNSPLHF. The V and J genes are TRBV6-5 and TRBJ1-6; TCRdb selects TRBD1, and the lack of DNA leaves this call unchecked. The CDR3 totals 15 residues. Germline loops: CDR1 MNHEY, CDR2 SVGAGI.